This T cell receptor beta chain was captured by sequencing in a study of T cell responses to AZD1222 COVID-19 vaccine. Study details: Second-dose timings of about 4 or about 12 weeks were pooled. General observations from the study: Repertoire sampling occurred only after the peak T cell response. The sample set comprised mostly white British donors with more females, and clonal diversity was possibly underestimated. Targets within unmutated variant regions were reportedly found for nearly half of spike-specific TCRs.

Profiling relied on immunoSEQ multiplex PCR, and the TCRdb table lists in-frame clones only, not all of them. Of 65,000 or so clones listed, about 83% were seen once; the top ten hold over 8%. On this clone: Its antigen is currently unknown.

The sequencing used peripheral blood, collected on day 0 of AZD1222 vaccination. This receptor was identified in an adult in good health.

CDR3 nucleotides: TGTGCCAGCAGTTACCGGGACAGGGGTTTGGGCGAGCAGTACTTC. This codes for CASSYRDRGLGEQYF. The chain recombines TRBV6-5 with TRBJ2-7; TRBD1 aligns across 10 bases. The CDR3 runs to 15 residues. Germline V lookup: CDR1 MNHEY, CDR2 SVGAGI. V shed 2 bases, J shed 6 bases, and the junction held 7 bases outside the gene matches.